The TCR beta chain described here comes from a study of cytomegalovirus exposure and HLA in healthy donors (dated by TCRdb to about 2017). For context, the study as a whole: An earlier analysis of approximately 640 of the donors reported 250 to 300 Gb of sequence data and around 120 million unique TCR beta sequences from about 179 million T cells. Alongside the repertoire data, information on donor age, sex, ethnicity and CMV serostatus was compiled. Rather than drawing on any new phenotypic data, the later analysis identified candidate immune exposures from TCR beta sequences and the way those sequences occurred across donors. In an earlier analysis of around 540 of the donors, high-throughput TCR beta sequencing was used to judge whether each TCR beta V gene segment behaved as functional or pseudogenic. The aim of the study was to test whether cataloging public T cell receptors could identify signatures of past pathogen exposure. HLA typing included class I and class II loci at four-digit resolution. A later analysis re-examined previously published TCR beta repertoires from several hundred donors and added high-resolution HLA genotyping to investigate patterns of TCR occurrence. Among 300 to 500 genotyped donors of the cohort, an average of approximately 220,000 unique TCR beta nucleotide sequences was sequenced per donor, of which about 19% were non-productive. To predict cytomegalovirus infection status, the study brought together high-throughput TCR immunosequencing, statistical association of individual TCRs with disease status, and machine learning. In a later genetic analysis, genome-wide SNP genotypes for about three fifths of the roughly 670 donors were used, and that subset was treated as a discovery cohort. Using immunosequencing, the study profiled T cell repertoires from around 680 subjects and related those repertoires to cytomegalovirus serostatus. Typing coverage differed by locus: A, B, C, DRB1 and DQB1 were typed in roughly 620-630 donors, DQA1 in 500 to 550, DPA1 in around 580, and DPB1 in roughly 470. An early release covering roughly 580 HLA-typed donors comprised about 300 gigabases of sequencing data and 85 million to 100 million unique TCR sequences. About five DR-DQ haplotypes were handled as single units for association and clustering, since linkage in the cohort was strong. Along with the 666-subject first cohort, a separate validation cohort of over a hundred different subjects was used. Every repertoire in the discovery cohort had been generated on one and the same sequencing platform. The genetic ancestry cluster associated with self-reported Caucasian donors included over 80% of the roughly 400 genotyped donors. On the study overall, not on this receptor specifically: In vitro tests confirmed that a few of the cytomegalovirus-associated TCR beta chains recognize cytomegalovirus antigens. Sequencing depth was assumed to be roughly uniform across donors in the presence/absence analyses, though that assumption may not hold. The authors suggested that the approach could potentially be generalized to other disease states and immunological phenotypes. A later analysis found that HLA-associated TCR beta chains were more clonally expanded and had lower generation probabilities than equally common non-associated chains. When HLA alleles, especially DR and DQ, strongly co-occurred, TCR associations were difficult to assign to individual alleles. HLA typing was unavailable for some donors at each locus, so association tests used only the typed subset. In both the original and validation cohorts, the classifier was reported to diagnose cytomegalovirus status with high specificity and sensitivity. In a later analysis, around 17,000 TCR beta sequences were associated with specific HLA alleles at a false discovery rate of 0.05. In a later genetic analysis, a missense DCLRE1C variant was associated with V-gene and J-gene trimming of TCR beta chains, and the association was replicated in an independent cohort. Most TCR sequences were observed very rarely across donors, whereas some public TCRs were present in many individuals. The study listed 164 TCR beta chains as associated with cytomegalovirus. In a later genetic analysis, fewer N-insertions in productive TCRs were reported among donors in an Asian-associated ancestry cluster than the roughly 710-donor mean. A later analysis reported that several top co-occurrence clusters appeared linked to parvovirus B19, influenza, CMV and Epstein-Barr virus. Most CMV-associated TCR beta chains appeared to be HLA-restricted in a later analysis, and the HLA associations seemed to be driven largely by CMV exposure. In a later analysis, the rate of TCR association differed among HLA loci, with DRB1 alleles having the most associated TCRs and HLA-C alleles having the fewest. Because the 87-base-pair reads could not distinguish some IMGT-functional V segments, including TRBV6-2 and TRBV6-3, those segments were excluded. A cluster of highly shared sequence variants was judged likely to represent a technical artifact of the sequencing pipeline. Fewer than 20 rarely observed V segments, including chromosome 9 orphons, were excluded from the earlier analysis of just under 600 of the donors because counts were too low. The cohort was sequenced for TCR beta chains only, and without alpha or paired-chain data the features that could be detected were limited. A further reported finding was that TCR beta sequences accurately predicted the HLA-A and HLA-B alleles for most subjects in the first cohort. Immune exposure information for the cohort was limited to CMV serostatus. An earlier analysis of 450 to 750 of the donors showed that most TCR beta V segments appeared in productive rearrangements either about 87% or about 30% of the time, which broadly matched IMGT annotations. Linkage disequilibrium might explain the correlated functional status among segregating V segments, but an unknown experimental factor could not be ruled out.

Deletion took 2 bases off V and 0 bases off J, with a span of 13 bases between the germline ends. The germline V gene sets CDR1 to MNHEY and CDR2 to SVGAGI. The CDR3 sequence holds 16 residues, the cysteine and phenylalanine included. CDR3 DNA only is kept here, 48 bases in frame from base 1. In total, 600 or so healthy bone marrow donors made up the cohort. At the time of sampling, all cohort members were nominally healthy, though unrecorded immune exposures were likely present. The donor tested CMV seronegative, placing the donor among the 350 to 400 seronegative members of the cohort. Each donor provided a peripheral blood sample, and peripheral blood mononuclear cells were used for TCR beta sequencing. The Qiagen DNeasy Blood Extraction Kit was used to extract genomic DNA from the blood cell samples. Note on this clone: The clone's antigen remains unknown. The sample holds no much larger clone one base away, and base qualities are not on file.

Library construction relied on the immunoSEQ multiplex PCR assay. A mixture of 60 forward primers for TCR Vbeta segments and 13 reverse primers for TCR Jbeta segments was used in the multiplex PCR. The CDR3 region of rearranged TCR beta genes was amplified from genomic DNA with a multiplex PCR assay. The amplified TCR beta libraries were sequenced on the Illumina HiSeq System as 87-base-pair reads. In the authors' own workflow: A later analysis tallied 75 million to 85 million unique TCR beta chains across the approximately 670 repertoires, and approximately 12 million of those chains were shared by two or more donors. A nearest-neighbor algorithm error-corrected the raw reads and collapsed the reads into unique sequences, merging closely related sequences to remove PCR and sequencing errors. CDR3 sequences were aligned to IMGT reference sequences to assign V, D and J gene segments. For a sequence to be retained, a match of at least six nucleotides to both a V gene segment and a J gene segment was required. A rearrangement counted as productive if the CDR3 had no stop codons and remained in frame with V and J, and every other rearrangement counted as non-productive. Following IMGT convention, CDR3 was defined as the stretch from the second conserved V-encoded cysteine to the conserved J-encoded phenylalanine. The earlier analysis of roughly 590 of the donors excluded sequences that lacked an unambiguous match to a single V gene segment. An earlier analysis of 550 to 650 of the donors classified V segments as functional when productive rearrangements were above 56.7% and as segregating when the standard deviation between donors was above 5%. A statistical classification framework was developed to diagnose cytomegalovirus status using the catalog of TCR beta chain sequences. A later analysis assigned V and J genes by comparing TCR nucleotide sequences with IMGT/GENE-DB human TR gene sequences. The TCRdist pipeline was used in a later analysis to assign CDR3 sequences and most-parsimonious VDJ recombination scenarios. A later analysis defined each TCR beta chain by its CDR3 amino acid sequence plus V-gene family, and excluded reads lacking a unique V-gene family. In a later analysis, 450 to 600 highly shared, low-generation-probability nucleotide sequences were removed to address suspected cross-contamination and a sequencing artifact. A later analysis calculated a clonal expansion index for each public chain from normalized within-repertoire ranks of inferred template counts. A later analysis computed generation probabilities with a VDJ recombination model fitted to out-of-frame rearrangements, and checked the results against IGoR. Hypergeometric tests were used in a later analysis to score TCR-TCR, TCR-HLA and TCR-CMV co-occurrence, with a repertoire-size bias correction applied to the TCR pairs. A later analysis estimated false discovery rates by permuting HLA or CMV assignments 20 times. In a later analysis, co-occurring TCRs were grouped using DBSCAN, with TCRdist sequence similarity added in when clustering inside HLA-allele-positive subsets. Repertoires with fewer than 30,000 or more than 120,000 public chains, plus five repertoires with anomalous nucleotide sharing, were excluded from co-occurrence clustering. The clones in this table, taken by TCRdb from immuneACCESS, are in-frame only. Not every clone is retained; where verified, under half of the shortfall comes from an unresolved V gene, and the cause of the rest is unknown. V and J calls plus clone size are reproduced from that table; the DNA served to infer D and trimming. The sample includes fewer than 200,000 clones, with 76% observed a single time. The ten largest clones represent 0.65% to 0.85% of the sample.

Sequencing was carried out using PBMCs. This clonotype originated in a female donor in good health and CMV-seronegative. Recombination connected TRBV6-5 to TRBJ1-1; no D gene is confidently identified. Here the CDR3 is given as CASSYGQTLMNTEAFF. The nucleotide sequence is given as TGTGCCAGCAGTTACGGGCAGACCTTGATGAACACTGAAGCTTTCTTT.